One and the same sample provided the 17 T cell receptor beta chains below, sequenced in a study of blood T cell repertoires in COVID-19. This table comes from immunoSEQ multiplex PCR, and its TCRdb copy is limited to in-frame clones, with some not included. The profile shows roughly 140,000 clones, roughly nine tenths of them singletons. Input material: peripheral blood. The receptors originated from a woman in her thirties or forties with acute or convalescent COVID-19.

The chain combines TRBV18 with TRBJ2-3; D remains unclear. Germline V gene data show CDR1 as KGHSH and CDR2 as LQKENI. V was trimmed by 3 bases and J by 3 bases, leaving 10 bases between them. This CDR3 is built from 14 residues. The CDR3 DNA reads TGTGCCAGCTCACCCCTTGGGCCGACAGATACGCAGTATTTT. Amino acid sequence: CASSPLGPTDTQYF.

The chain uses TRBV10-3 and TRBJ2-5; D call uncertain. V lost 8 bases and J 3 bases, leaving 7 bases between the germline ends. Per germline, CDR1 ENHRY and CDR2 SYGVKD. This CDR3 region has 11 residues. The CDR3 reads CAIGSEETQYF. The DNA of the CDR3 is TGTGCCATCGGCTCCGAAGAGACCCAGTACTTC.

The genes are TRBV9 and TRBJ1-1; no clear D. Trimming stripped 5 bases from V and 3 bases from J, with 8 bases between. This CDR3 has 12 amino acids. Germline V gene sequence: CDR1 SGDLS, CDR2 YYNGEE. The CDR3 spells CASSGRDTEAFF. The CDR3 DNA reads as TGTGCCAGCAGTGGGCGGGACACTGAAGCTTTCTTT.

The genes are TRBV27 and TRBJ1-5; TRBD1 is a possible D gene (6 bases). Trimming cost V 0 bases and J 4 bases, with 10 bases left between them. Germline-derived CDR1 and CDR2 are MNHEY and SMNVEV (reference sequence). CDR3 size: 15 residues. The CDR3: CASSLSQQGNQPQHF. CDR3 sequence (DNA): TGTGCCAGCAGTTTATCCCAACAGGGAAATCAGCCCCAGCATTTT.

The chain uses TRBV2 and TRBJ2-7; a possible D gene is TRBD2 (5 bases). The V gene lost 3 bases and the J gene lost 3 bases, with 6 bases spanning the gap. CDR1 and CDR2 (germline): SNHLY, FYNNEI. This CDR3 comprises 12 residues. In nucleotides, the CDR3 is TGTGCCAGCAGTGACGGAGGCTACGAGCAGTACTTC. Translating gives CASSDGGYEQYF. The entire variable domain, with the rest obtained from reference TRBV2 and TRBJ2-7, is as follows: EPEVTQTPSHQVTQMGQEVILRCVPISNHLYFYWYRQILGQKVEFLVSFYNNEISEKSEIFDDQFSVERPDGSNFTLKIRSTKLEDSAMYFCASSDGGYEQYFGPGTRLTVT.

The CDR3 is CASSSAGRRYGYTF. The CDR3 nucleotides read TGTGCCAGCAGTTCAGCAGGGAGGCGCTATGGCTACACCTTC. The V and J genes are TRBV6-2 or TRBV6-3 and TRBJ1-2; D might be TRBD1 (5 bases). CDR1 is MNHEY, CDR2 SVGEGT, per germline. The CDR3 is 14 residues long. Trimming cost V 4 bases and J 4 bases, with 13 bases left between them.

The V call is TRBV13, the J call TRBJ2-7; TRBD1 might be the D (6 bases). The CDR3 has 15 residues. From germline, CDR1 is PRHDT and CDR2 FYEKMQ (reference sequence). With 5 bases removed from V and 3 bases from J, the gap between germline ends came to 17 bases. DNA of the CDR3: TGTGCCAGCAGCAAGGACAGCCTAACCCGCTACGAGCAGTACTTC. Translating it yields CASSKDSLTRYEQYF.

The rearrangement links TRBV28 to TRBJ1-2; the D is unclear. The CDR3 sequence is 13 residues long. V lost 4 bases and J lost 8, with 14 bases in between. CDR1 is MDHEN, CDR2 SYDVKM, per germline. The CDR3 coding sequence is TGTGCCAGCAGTTCGCATCCCGCGGGGGGCTACACCTTC. This gives the protein CASSSHPAGGYTF.

The chain is built from TRBV7-9 and TRBJ2-3; 9 bases line up with TRBD1. This CDR3 is built from 16 residues. The V segment lost 5 bases and the J segment 2 bases; nucleotides outside the gene matches: 8. The germline CDR1 and CDR2 sequences are SEHNR and FQNEAQ (reference sequence). CDR3 sequence reads: CASSAQGQGSTDTQYF. The CDR3 DNA sequence: TGTGCCAGCAGCGCCCAAGGACAGGGGTCCACAGATACGCAGTATTTT.

The J gene is TRBJ2-5, the V gene TRBV7-2, with TRBD2 matching 14 bases. With 5 bases clipped from V and 2 bases from J, the junction kept 7 bases outside the gene matches. This CDR3 has 17 residues. The V gene's germline CDR1 is SGHTA and CDR2 FQGNSA. CDR3 in DNA: TGTGCCAGCAGCCAAGGGACTAGCGGGAGTGGTCAAGAGACCCAGTACTTC. Translation: CASSQGTSGSGQETQYF.

DNA for the CDR3: TGTGCCAGCAGTTTAACAGGGAGTGGGGTGAGCACTGAAGCTTTCTTT. It translates to CASSLTGSGVSTEAFF. The gene calls are TRBV14 and TRBJ1-1, with a possible D match to TRBD1 (6 bases). Germline V gene data show CDR1 as SGHDN and CDR2 as FVKESK. The CDR3 has 16 residues. Between the trimmed V and J ends, which lost 6 bases and 4 bases, there was a span of 21 bases.

A few counts support this clone. V gene TRBV12-3 or TRBV12-4 combines with J gene TRBJ1-1, with TRBD1 as a possible D gene (5 bases). V lost 1 base and J lost 6, with 9 bases in between. The CDR3 is 13 amino acids. In DNA form, the CDR3 reads TGTGCCAGCAGTTTAGTTAGGGGTTCTGAAGCTTTCTTT. Amino acid sequence: CASSLVRGSEAFF.

The J gene is TRBJ1-3, the V gene TRBV29-1; D is unresolved. Germline V gives CDR1 SQVTM, CDR2 ANQGSEA. The CDR3 runs to 15 residues. The V and J ends lost 0 bases and 2 bases respectively, with 11 bases between them. CDR3 sequence reads: CSVEDSKITGNTIYF. The CDR3 nucleotides read TGCAGCGTTGAAGACAGTAAAATCACTGGAAACACCATATATTTT.

The chain joins TRBV13 to TRBJ2-2, with 11 bases identical to TRBD2. V shed 2 bases, J shed 6 bases, and the junction held 20 bases outside the gene matches. Germline CDR1 PRHDT, CDR2 FYEKMQ (reference sequence). This CDR3 region has 21 residues. CDR3 DNA sequence: TGTGCCAGCAGCTTAATTCCCCAGACTAGCGGGAAAGAACGAGGATCCGGGGAGCTGTTTTTT. It translates to CASSLIPQTSGKERGSGELFF.

Comments on this clone: Other DNA sequences from this sample encode an identical CDR3 as well. This chain uses TRBV28 with TRBJ2-7; D ambiguous. CDR3 length equals 13 residues. V lost 2 bases, J lost 2 bases, and 7 bases lay in between. Germline V lookup: CDR1 MDHEN, CDR2 SYDVKM. For the CDR3, the DNA is TGTGCCAGCAGTTTAGGCGGTACCTACGAGCAGTACTTC. Its translation: CASSLGGTYEQYF.

The chain combines TRBV28 with TRBJ2-4, with TRBD2 as a possible D gene (6 bases). V was trimmed by 2 bases and J by 8 bases, leaving 16 bases between them. CDR1 is MDHEN, CDR2 SYDVKM, per germline. The CDR3 is 15 residues long. As DNA, the CDR3 is TGTGCCAGCAGTTTAGAGGCGGGGCTACGGGACATTCAGTACTTC. Translating it yields CASSLEAGLRDIQYF.

This clone has only a few counts. The rearrangement links TRBV19 to TRBJ2-7; the match to TRBD2 covers 12 bases. Trimming removed 5 bases from V and 11 bases from J; junction bases left unmatched: 7. CDR1 LNHDA and CDR2 SQIVND come from the germline V gene (reference sequence). The CDR3 is made up of 13 amino acids. CDR3 amino acids: CASSGPSGREEYF. The CDR3 DNA follows: TGTGCCAGTAGTGGTCCTAGCGGGAGGGAGGAGTACTTC.